One sample yielded the 10 T cell receptor beta chains listed below, sequenced in a study of T cell responses to AZD1222 COVID-19 vaccine. Assay used: immunoSEQ multiplex PCR; TCRdb lists only in-frame clones, some missing. Of 66,000 or so clones in the sample, about 90% were seen once. The sample was peripheral blood, taken on day 0 of AZD1222 vaccination. These receptors were taken from an adult in good health.

The chain carries TRBV19 and TRBJ1-2, with 7 bases matching TRBD1. Germline V lookup: CDR1 LNHDA, CDR2 SQIVND (reference sequence). The ends lost 5 bases at V and 4 bases at J; junction bases unmatched: 13. The CDR3 totals 16 residues. The CDR3 reads CASSGSGLPGGYGYTF. The CDR3, as DNA: TGTGCCAGTAGTGGATCCGGCCTACCAGGGGGCTATGGCTACACCTTC.

This clone was observed once. The gene calls are TRBV27 and TRBJ1-5; 7 bases align to TRBD1. V lost 6 bases, J lost 2 bases, and 4 bases stayed unmatched. The CDR3 length is 14 residues. Germline V gene sequence: CDR1 MNHEY, CDR2 SMNVEV (reference sequence). CDR3 DNA: TGTGCCAGCAGGACAGGGTTCGGCAATCAGCCCCAGCATTTT. Translation: CASRTGFGNQPQHF.

The V gene is TRBV6-5, the J gene TRBJ1-2; 8 nucleotides line up with TRBD1. The junction had 7 bases not matched to a gene; V was cut back by 2 bases and J by 8 bases. The germline gives CDR1 MNHEY, CDR2 SVGAGI. CDR3 size: 14 residues. The CDR3 spells CASSYETGERGYTF. The CDR3 nucleotides read TGTGCCAGCAGTTACGAGACAGGGGAAAGGGGCTACACCTTC.

The chain recombines TRBV7-8 with TRBJ1-2; 12 bases map to TRBD1. Germline assignment: CDR1 SGHVS and CDR2 FQNEAQ. CDR3 length: 18 amino acids. Trimming cost V 1 base and J 2 bases; bases outside gene matches: 8. The CDR3 reads CASSLVSGTGGWNYGYTF. The CDR3 nucleotides read TGTGCCAGCAGCTTAGTATCGGGGACAGGGGGCTGGAACTATGGCTACACCTTC.

The chain carries TRBV9 and TRBJ2-5; 10 bases are a match to TRBD2. The CDR3 is 16 amino acids. The V and J ends lost 0 bases and 4 bases, in that order; junction bases with no gene match: 6. The germline gives CDR1 SGDLS, CDR2 YYNGEE. The CDR3: CASSVEPSGRGETQYF. CDR3 DNA: TGTGCCAGCAGCGTAGAACCTAGCGGGAGAGGAGAGACCCAGTACTTC.

This clone was observed once. The chain is built from TRBV30 and TRBJ1-2; 7 bases line up with TRBD1. Germline V gives CDR1 GTSNPN, CDR2 SVGIG (reference sequence). The CDR3 covers 14 residues. J was trimmed by 2 bases and V by 3 bases; bases with no gene match: 6. The CDR3 loop is CAWSPGTVNYGYTF. The CDR3 nucleotides read TGTGCCTGGAGCCCTGGGACAGTCAACTATGGCTACACCTTC.

This chain uses TRBV2 with TRBJ1-5; D is perhaps TRBD1 (5 bases). Germline V gives CDR1 SNHLY, CDR2 FYNNEI. V shed 8 bases and J shed 1 base, with 9 bases lying between them. The CDR3 sequence is 13 residues long. The CDR3 coding sequence is TGTGCCAGCCACCGGGACAGCAATCAGCCCCAGCATTTT. Translation gives CASHRDSNQPQHF.

As DNA, the CDR3 is TGCAGCGTCCTACTAGCGGGAAACTACGAGCAGTACTTC. Its translation is CSVLLAGNYEQYF. This chain joins TRBV29-1 and TRBJ2-7; TRBD2 matches 10 bases. This CDR3 is built from 13 residues. Trimming took 6 bases from V and 3 from J; bases not matched to a gene: 5. Germline V lookup: CDR1 SQVTM, CDR2 ANQGSEA.

CDR3 residues: CASNGGGNTDTQYF. In nucleotides, the CDR3 is TGCGCCAGCAATGGCGGGGGCAACACAGATACGCAGTATTTT. The rearrangement uses TRBV10-2 and TRBJ2-3; weak D call: TRBD2 (7 bases). Germline assignment: CDR1 WSHSY and CDR2 SAAADI. This CDR3 spans 14 amino acids. Trimming took off 7 bases at V and 2 bases at J, with 13 bases between the two ends.

Here the CDR3 reads CASSPLGGRTVKRAFF. DNA for the CDR3: TGTGCCAGCTCACCACTGGGGGGAAGGACAGTCAAGAGAGCTTTCTTT. The genes are TRBV18 and TRBJ1-1; D possibly corresponds to TRBD1 (6 bases). Germline loops: CDR1 KGHSH, CDR2 LQKENI. The CDR3 spans 16 residues. The V gene lost 1 base and the J gene lost 10 bases, with 22 bases spanning the gap. Drawing the rest from reference TRBV18 and TRBJ1-1, the complete variable domain is NAGVMQNPRHLVRRRGQEARLRCSPMKGHSHVYWYRQLPEEGLKFMVYLQKENIIDESGMPKERFSAEFPKEGPSILRIQQVVRGDSAAYFCASSPLGGRTVKRAFFGQGTRLTVV.